The entry below gives a single T cell receptor beta chain sequence along with its context. Its specificity is unknown. This sample is part of a study of blood T cells in healthy people across ages. Germline CDR1 and CDR2: SEHNR and FQNEAQ (reference sequence). Trimming left V 2 bases short and J 5 bases short, with 18 bases between. The CDR3 spans 16 residues. No fewer than 7 million PBMCs went into each sample. A second roughly 6 to 11 cycle PCR used barcoded and J-beta primers. Researchers report that a template-switch adaptor with 12 random nucleotides tagged each cDNA molecule. At least 2.5 million CDR3-containing paired-end reads were obtained per sample. From the 5' RACE reads, TCRdb called clonotypes with MiXCR, one entry per CDR3 protein. Of 500,000 to 600,000 distinct CDR3 sequences in the sample, 25% to 30% were seen once. Notes on the study in general: Considered underestimates were the diversity estimates obtained from one million T cells.

This clonotype was obtained from a woman in her 70s in good health. Sequenced: blood. The chain has TRBV7-9 and TRBJ1-2; D is uncertain. CDR3 region: CASSLLTQAEGYGYTF. In DNA, the CDR3 is TGTGCCAGCAGCTTACTAACTCAAGCCGAGGGTTATGGCTACACCTTC.